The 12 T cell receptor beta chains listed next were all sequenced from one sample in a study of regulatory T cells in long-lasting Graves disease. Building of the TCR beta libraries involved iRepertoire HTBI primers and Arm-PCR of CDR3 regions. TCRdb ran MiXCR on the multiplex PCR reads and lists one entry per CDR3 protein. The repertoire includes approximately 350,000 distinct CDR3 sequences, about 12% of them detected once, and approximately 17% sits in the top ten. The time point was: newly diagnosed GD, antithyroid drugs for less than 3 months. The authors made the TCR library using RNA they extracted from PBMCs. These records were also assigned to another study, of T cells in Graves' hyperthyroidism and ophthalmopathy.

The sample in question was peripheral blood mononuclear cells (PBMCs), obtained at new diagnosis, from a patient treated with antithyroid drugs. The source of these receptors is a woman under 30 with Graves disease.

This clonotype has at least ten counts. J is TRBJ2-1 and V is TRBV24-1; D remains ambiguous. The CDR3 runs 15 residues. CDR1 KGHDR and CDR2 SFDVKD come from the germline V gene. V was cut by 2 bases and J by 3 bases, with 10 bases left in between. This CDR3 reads CATSDSGGFYNEQFF. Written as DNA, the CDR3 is TGTGCCACCAGTGATTCGGGCGGTTTCTACAATGAGCAGTTCTTC.

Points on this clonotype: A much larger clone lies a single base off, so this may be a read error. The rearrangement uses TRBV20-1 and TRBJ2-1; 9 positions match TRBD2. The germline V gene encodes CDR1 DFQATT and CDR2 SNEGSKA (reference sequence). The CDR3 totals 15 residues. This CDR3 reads CSAGGSGRSRNEQSF. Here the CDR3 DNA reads TGCAGTGCCGGGGGGAGCGGGAGGAGTCGGAATGAGCAGTCCTTC.

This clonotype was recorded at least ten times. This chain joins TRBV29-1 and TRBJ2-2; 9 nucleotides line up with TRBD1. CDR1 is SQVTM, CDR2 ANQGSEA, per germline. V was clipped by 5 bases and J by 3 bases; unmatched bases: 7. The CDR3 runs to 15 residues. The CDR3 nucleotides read TGCAGCGTTAAGGTTCGACAGGGGGACACCGGGGAGCTGTTTTTT. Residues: CSVKVRQGDTGELFF.

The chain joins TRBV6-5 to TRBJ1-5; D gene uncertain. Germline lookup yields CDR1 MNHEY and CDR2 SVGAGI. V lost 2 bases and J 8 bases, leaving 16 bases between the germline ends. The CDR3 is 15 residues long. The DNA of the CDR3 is TGTGCCAGCAGTTACAGCGGACGTCGATCAGAGCCCCAGCATTTT. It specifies CASSYSGRRSEPQHF.

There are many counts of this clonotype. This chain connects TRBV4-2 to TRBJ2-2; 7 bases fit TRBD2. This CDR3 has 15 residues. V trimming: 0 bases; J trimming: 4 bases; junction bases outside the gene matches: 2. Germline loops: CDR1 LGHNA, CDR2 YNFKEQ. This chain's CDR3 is CASSQETSVTGELFF. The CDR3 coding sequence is TGTGCCAGCAGCCAAGAAACTAGCGTCACCGGGGAGCTGTTTTTT.

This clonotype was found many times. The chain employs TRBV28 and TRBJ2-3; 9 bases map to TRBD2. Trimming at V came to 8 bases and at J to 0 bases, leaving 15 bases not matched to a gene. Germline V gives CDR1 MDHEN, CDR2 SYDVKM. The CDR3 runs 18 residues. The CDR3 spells CASFLSGPSGKSTDTQYF. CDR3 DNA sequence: TGTGCCAGCTTTCTCTCCGGGCCTAGCGGGAAGAGCACAGATACGCAGTATTTT.

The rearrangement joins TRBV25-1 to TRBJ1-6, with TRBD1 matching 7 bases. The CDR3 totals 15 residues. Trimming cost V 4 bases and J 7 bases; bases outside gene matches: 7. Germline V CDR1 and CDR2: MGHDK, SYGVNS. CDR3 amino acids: CASSGYRGGNSPLHF. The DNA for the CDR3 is TGTGCCAGCAGTGGATACAGGGGCGGAAATTCACCCCTCCACTTT.

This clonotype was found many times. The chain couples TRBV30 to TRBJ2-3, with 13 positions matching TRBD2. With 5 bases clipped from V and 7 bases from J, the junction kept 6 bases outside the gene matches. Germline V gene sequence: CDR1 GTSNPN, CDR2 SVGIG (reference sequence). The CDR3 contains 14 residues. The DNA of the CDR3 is TGTGCCTGGGCGACTAGCGGGGGGACCCATACGCAGTATTTT. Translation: CAWATSGGTHTQYF.

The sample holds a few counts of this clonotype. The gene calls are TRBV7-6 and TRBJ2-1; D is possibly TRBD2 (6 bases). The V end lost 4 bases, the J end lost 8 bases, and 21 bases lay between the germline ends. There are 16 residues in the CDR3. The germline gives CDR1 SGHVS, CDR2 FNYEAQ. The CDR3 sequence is CASSSSSAGYLDEQFF. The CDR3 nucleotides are TGTGCCAGCAGCTCCTCGTCTGCGGGATATTTGGATGAGCAGTTCTTC. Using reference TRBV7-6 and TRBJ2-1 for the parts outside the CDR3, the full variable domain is GAGVSQSPRYKVTKRGQDVALRCDPISGHVSLYWYRQALGQGPEFLTYFNYEAQQDKSGLPNDRFSAERPEGSISTLTIQRTEQRDSAMYRCASSSSSAGYLDEQFFGPGTRLTVL.

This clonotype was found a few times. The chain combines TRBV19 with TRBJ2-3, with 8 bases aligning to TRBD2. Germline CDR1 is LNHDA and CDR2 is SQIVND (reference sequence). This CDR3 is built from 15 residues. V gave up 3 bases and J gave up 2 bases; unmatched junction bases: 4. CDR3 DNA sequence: TGTGCCAGTAGTATTCGACTAGCGAACACAGATACGCAGTATTTT. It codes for CASSIRLANTDTQYF. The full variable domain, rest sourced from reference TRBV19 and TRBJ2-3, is DGGITQSPKYLFRKEGQNVTLSCEQNLNHDAMYWYRQDPGQGLRLIYYSQIVNDFQKGDIAEGYSVSREKKESFPLTVTSAQKNPTAFYLCASSIRLANTDTQYFGPGTRLTVL.

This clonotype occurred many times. CDR3 bases: TGCAGCGTTGGTCGGACTAGCGGGAGAGGAGGAGACGAGCAGTACTTC. It translates to CSVGRTSGRGGDEQYF. The V and J genes are TRBV29-1 and TRBJ2-7; 13 bases line up with TRBD2. Per germline, CDR1 SQVTM and CDR2 ANQGSEA. V dropped 4 bases and J dropped 5; count of bases not matched to a gene: 11. This CDR3 contains 16 residues.

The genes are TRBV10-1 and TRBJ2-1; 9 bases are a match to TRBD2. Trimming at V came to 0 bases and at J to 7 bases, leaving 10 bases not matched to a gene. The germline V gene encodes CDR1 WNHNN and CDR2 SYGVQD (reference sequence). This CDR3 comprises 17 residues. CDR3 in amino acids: CASSESVSSGRRNEQFF. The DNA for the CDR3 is TGCGCCAGCAGTGAGTCAGTCTCCAGCGGGAGGAGGAATGAGCAGTTCTTC.